These 3 T cell receptor beta chains came from one sample sequenced in a study of beta chain features in type 1 diabetes. Study results and limitations: Type 1 diabetes patients showed a moderate but significant shortening of TCRB CDR3s in all four CD4+ subsets.

What was sequenced were expressed TCRB transcripts, since all of the isolated RNA had been reverse transcribed. Libraries were prepared by immunoSEQ multiplex PCR; TCRdb keeps only in-frame clonotypes and omits some of them. Seen here are around 160,000 clones, 7% to 9.5% observed once, and the top ten hold around 0.7%. Which antigens these TCRs recognize remains unknown. The sequenced sample was central memory CD4+ T cells from blood. These receptors originate from a woman in her twenties or thirties with type 1 diabetes.

This rearrangement joins TRBV7-3 to TRBJ2-2, with 8 positions matching TRBD2. Germline V gene sequence: CDR1 SGHTA, CDR2 FQGTGA. This CDR3 has 16 amino acids. Trimming cost V 3 bases and J 4 bases; bases outside gene matches: 7. In DNA form, the CDR3 reads TGTGCCAGCAGCTTCATCGCTAGCGGGCTCACCGGGGAGCTGTTTTTT. Translating it yields CASSFIASGLTGELFF.

This clone has a handful of counts. V is TRBV4-1 and J is TRBJ2-7; 7 bases line up with TRBD1. After removal of 3 bases from V and 3 bases from J, the junction contained 8 bases not matched to a gene. Looked up from germline, CDR1 is MGHRA and CDR2 is YSYEKL. The CDR3 has 15 residues. For the CDR3, the DNA is TGCGCCAGCAGCCATCCGGACAGGAAGGACTACGAGCAGTACTTC. Its translation: CASSHPDRKDYEQYF.

The chain combines TRBV5-1 with TRBJ2-5, with a weak D call TRBD2 (6 bases). This CDR3 region has 14 residues. V was pared by 4 bases and J by 5 bases, with 15 bases between. CDR1 and CDR2 from the germline V gene are SGHRS and YFSETQ. CDR3 in amino acids: CASSPEDGSETQYF. The CDR3 DNA reads TGCGCCAGCAGCCCTGAGGACGGGAGCGAGACCCAGTACTTC.